Shown below are 26 T cell receptor beta chains from a single sample sequenced in a study of cytomegalovirus exposure and HLA in healthy donors. TCRdb's copy holds only in-frame clones and misses some; the assay was immunoSEQ multiplex PCR. The sample consists of 250,000 to 400,000 clones, roughly 87% of them appearing once. The sequenced material came from PBMCs. These receptors were obtained from a man younger than 45 in good health and CMV-seronegative.

This clone was picked up one time. V is TRBV6-1 and J is TRBJ2-3; D is ambiguous. The ends were cut back, 2 bases at V and 8 bases at J, with 11 bases in the middle. CDR3 size: 13 residues. Germline V CDR1 and CDR2: MNHNS, SASEGT. The CDR3 loop reads CASSEMIGGTQYF. Written as DNA, the CDR3 is TGTGCCAGCAGTGAAATGATAGGCGGTACGCAGTATTTT.

The chain uses TRBV5-4 and TRBJ1-2, with TRBD1 matching 7 bases. Per germline, CDR1 SGHNT and CDR2 YYREEE (reference sequence). The CDR3 consists of 13 residues. J gave up 3 bases and V 4 bases, and 3 bases lay outside the gene matches. The chain's CDR3 is CASSLTGDYGYTF. CDR3 coding DNA: TGTGCCAGCAGCCTTACAGGGGACTATGGCTACACCTTC.

J is TRBJ2-3 and V is TRBV9; D is uncertain. Trimming shortened V by 0 bases and J by 2 bases, and 16 bases separated the two germline ends. The CDR3 totals 17 residues. CDR1 is SGDLS and CDR2 is YYNGEE in the germline V gene. The DNA of the CDR3 is TGTGCCAGCAGCGTAGGTTACAGCCGATTAGACACAGATACGCAGTATTTT. This translates into CASSVGYSRLDTDTQYF. Based on the CDR3 plus reference TRBV9 and TRBJ2-3, the full variable domain is DSGVTQTPKHLITATGQRVTLRCSPRSGDLSVYWYQQSLDQGLQFLIQYYNGEERAKGNILERFSAQQFPDLHSELNLSSLELGDSALYFCASSVGYSRLDTDTQYFGPGTRLTVL.

The chain joins TRBV4-1 to TRBJ2-2; tentatively, D is TRBD2 (5 bases). The CDR3 totals 15 residues. V was clipped by 5 bases and J by 7 bases, with 17 bases between them. Germline V lookup: CDR1 MGHRA, CDR2 YSYEKL. DNA of the CDR3: TGCGCCAGCAGCTCGGCCAGCGGATCGGGCGGGGAGCTGTTTTTT. Amino acids: CASSSASGSGGELFF.

The J gene is TRBJ1-2, the V gene TRBV5-4; D perhaps matches TRBD1 (6 bases). Germline CDR1 is SGHNT and CDR2 is YYREEE (reference sequence). The CDR3 sequence is 16 residues long. V lost 4 bases and J lost 4, with 20 bases in between. The chain's CDR3 is CASSTMRGSMGYGYTF. In nucleotides, the CDR3 is TGTGCCAGCAGCACCATGAGGGGGTCGATGGGCTATGGCTACACCTTC.

This chain connects TRBV4-1 to TRBJ1-3; D might be TRBD1 (6 bases). This CDR3 contains 16 residues. Deletions cut 0 bases from V and 0 bases from J, with 9 bases between. The germline V gene encodes CDR1 MGHRA and CDR2 YSYEKL. The CDR3 region is CASSQETRGSGNTIYF. CDR3 DNA sequence: TGCGCCAGCAGCCAAGAAACCAGGGGCTCTGGAAACACCATATATTTT.

The chain links TRBV4-3 to TRBJ2-7, with TRBD1 as a possible D gene (5 bases). Trimming removed 0 bases from V and 7 bases from J, with 13 bases in between. CDR1 and CDR2 from the germline V gene are LGHNA and YSLEER. This CDR3 is built from 14 residues. DNA for the CDR3: TGCGCCAGCAGCCAAGATAGGGGATCGGGTGAGCAGTACTTC. As protein: CASSQDRGSGEQYF.

The chain couples TRBV6-6 to TRBJ1-6; TRBD1 matches at 9 bases. The J segment lost 4 bases and the V segment lost 7 bases, leaving 5 bases of the junction unmatched. The CDR3 is made up of 15 amino acids. Germline lookup yields CDR1 MNHNY and CDR2 SVGAGI (reference sequence). The CDR3 bases are TGTGCCAGCACCACGACAGGGGGATATAATTCACCCCTCCACTTT. This codes for CASTTTGGYNSPLHF.

The chain carries TRBV11-2 and TRBJ2-2; D gene unclear. The CDR3 totals 13 residues. Trimming removed 2 bases at V and 1 base at J, with 2 bases between. Germline CDR1 SGHAT, CDR2 FQNNGV. The CDR3 region is CASSLQNTGELFF. For the CDR3, the DNA is TGTGCCAGCAGCTTACAGAACACCGGGGAGCTGTTTTTT.

The chain employs TRBV7-8 and TRBJ1-1; TRBD1 might be the D (6 bases). V was cut by 3 bases and J by 10 bases, with 12 bases left in between. The CDR3 sequence is 12 residues long. CDR1 and CDR2 from the germline V gene are SGHVS and FQNEAQ. The CDR3 region is CASSFRQAGAFF. CDR3 nucleotide sequence: TGTGCCAGCAGCTTCAGACAGGCCGGAGCTTTCTTT.

In its sample, this clone was seen a few times. Other DNA sequences of this sample code for an identical CDR3. The chain is built from TRBV5-1 and TRBJ2-5, with 7 nucleotides matching TRBD2. This CDR3 contains 13 residues. V was pared by 4 bases and J by 2 bases, with 2 bases of the junction left unmatched. Germline CDR1 reads SGHRS; CDR2 reads YFSETQ. This CDR3 reads CASSRGLQETQYF. Written as DNA, the CDR3 is TGCGCCAGCAGCAGGGGACTACAAGAGACCCAGTACTTC. The whole variable domain, remainder taken from reference TRBV5-1 and TRBJ2-5, is KAGVTQTPRYLIKTRGQQVTLSCSPISGHRSVSWYQQTPGQGLQFLFEYFSETQRNKGNFPGRFSGRQFSNSRSEMNVSTLELGDSALYLCASSRGLQETQYFGPGTRLLVL.

This clone was found a few times. The CDR3 protein is CASSMSSSGGDNEQFF. The CDR3, as DNA: TGTGCCAGCAGCATGAGCTCTAGCGGGGGTGACAATGAGCAGTTCTTC. The chain uses TRBV7-2 and TRBJ2-1; 10 positions agree with TRBD2. The trim removed 5 bases at V and 5 bases at J, leaving 9 bases unmatched. CDR1 and CDR2 (germline): SGHTA, FQGNSA. This CDR3 region has 16 residues.

The sample holds one count of this clone. The chain is built from TRBV4-1 and TRBJ1-2, with D possibly being TRBD1 (6 bases). The CDR3 contains 15 residues. Trimming shortened V by 5 bases and J by 5 bases, and 18 bases separated the two germline ends. CDR1 is MGHRA and CDR2 is YSYEKL in the germline V gene. CDR3 loop: CASSDSRGLRYGYTF. As DNA, the CDR3 is TGCGCCAGCAGCGATAGCAGGGGTTTAAGGTATGGCTACACCTTC.

The chain couples TRBV29-1 to TRBJ2-4, with 7 bases aligning to TRBD2. V lost 0 bases to trimming and J lost 7 bases; unmatched junction nucleotides: 6. Germline CDR1 reads SQVTM; CDR2 reads ANQGSEA. The CDR3 has 14 residues. The CDR3 DNA sequence: TGCAGCGTTGAAGATCCGCGGGGGAGGAACATTCAGTACTTC. Protein: CSVEDPRGRNIQYF.

This chain connects TRBV7-9 to TRBJ1-1, with D unclear. Trimming took 4 bases from V and 0 from J, leaving 6 bases between them. CDR1 SEHNR and CDR2 FQNEAQ come from the germline V gene (reference sequence). CDR3 size: 13 residues. The CDR3, as DNA: TGTGCCAGCAGCTCAAACATGAACACTGAAGCTTTCTTT. Encoded protein: CASSSNMNTEAFF.

This chain joins TRBV11-2 and TRBJ2-7; the D is unclear. Germline values: CDR1 SGHAT, CDR2 FQNNGV. V lost 0 bases and J lost 1, with 10 bases in between. The CDR3 contains 15 residues. The CDR3 coding sequence is TGTGCCAGCAGCTTAGAAGTATCGGGTTCCTACGAGCAGTACTTC. It translates to CASSLEVSGSYEQYF.

The chain combines TRBV7-8 with TRBJ2-5; 14 bases match TRBD2. There are 17 residues in the CDR3. After removal of 5 bases from V and 1 base from J, the junction contained 6 bases not matched to a gene. The V gene's germline CDR1 is SGHVS and CDR2 FQNEAQ. The CDR3 loop is CASSLGLAGVAQETQYF. In DNA, the CDR3 is TGTGCCAGCAGCCTGGGACTAGCGGGGGTAGCCCAAGAGACCCAGTACTTC.

V and J are TRBV11-2 and TRBJ1-1; a possible D gene is TRBD1 (5 bases). Trimming left V 2 bases short and J 10 bases short, with 11 bases between. This CDR3 is 12 amino acids long. CDR1 is SGHAT and CDR2 is FQNNGV in the germline V gene. In nucleotides, the CDR3 is TGTGCCAGCAGCTTAAGAGGGGAGGGAGCTTTCTTT. Translated, it gives CASSLRGEGAFF. Full variable domain (missing parts from reference TRBV11-2 and TRBJ1-1): EAGVAQSPRYKIIEKRQSVAFWCNPISGHATLYWYQQILGQGPKLLIQFQNNGVVDDSQLPKDRFSAERLKGVDSTLKIQPAKLEDSAVYLCASSLRGEGAFFGQGTRLTVV.

The chain combines TRBV4-1 with TRBJ1-1, with a possible D match to TRBD1 (6 bases). This CDR3 is 16 amino acids long. The germline V gene has CDR1 MGHRA and CDR2 YSYEKL. V lost 4 bases and J 1 base, leaving 16 bases between the germline ends. CDR3 protein: CASSRHLGQRNTEAFF. The CDR3 DNA follows: TGCGCCAGCAGCCGCCACCTAGGACAGCGGAACACTGAAGCTTTCTTT.

V is TRBV9 and J is TRBJ2-5, with 8 bases that match TRBD2. With 10 bases clipped from V and 5 bases from J, the junction kept 7 bases outside the gene matches. The CDR3 covers 12 residues. Germline V gene data show CDR1 as SGDLS and CDR2 as YYNGEE. CDR3 nucleotides: TGTGCCTCCGGGGGGGGCCAGGAGACCCAGTACTTC. The encoded protein is CASGGGQETQYF.

The rearrangement links TRBV19 to TRBJ2-1, with TRBD1 identical over 8 bases. The CDR3 has 16 amino acids. V gave up 6 bases and J gave up 5 bases; unmatched junction bases: 12. The germline V gene encodes CDR1 LNHDA and CDR2 SQIVND (reference sequence). The CDR3 DNA is TGTGCCAGTAGCATCGACCGGGACAGGCTTAACAATGAGCAGTTCTTC. Translation: CASSIDRDRLNNEQFF.

The chain is built from TRBV6-1 and TRBJ1-1; 7 bases align to TRBD1. Germline CDR1 reads MNHNS; CDR2 reads SASEGT. This CDR3 contains 14 residues. The V gene end was trimmed by 5 bases and the J gene end by 6 bases; junction bases not matched to a gene: 9. The CDR3 DNA is TGTGCCAGCAGTCTAGGGGGCACCCGTTCTGAAGCTTTCTTT. It yields the protein CASSLGGTRSEAFF.

The DNA of the CDR3 is TGTGCCAGCAGTGAAAGGGGGGGTGGCTACAATGAGCAGTTCTTC. Its translation: CASSERGGGYNEQFF. V and J are TRBV6-1 and TRBJ2-1; tentatively, D is TRBD2 (7 bases). There are 15 residues in the CDR3. Trimming took off 2 bases at V and 3 bases at J, with 11 bases between the two ends. Germline lookup yields CDR1 MNHNS and CDR2 SASEGT.

J is TRBJ1-5 and V is TRBV19, with a tentative D call TRBD1 (6 bases). Between the trimmed V and J ends, which lost 5 bases and 4 bases, there was a span of 12 bases. CDR1 and CDR2 (germline): LNHDA, SQIVND (reference sequence). The CDR3 spans 14 residues. In DNA form, the CDR3 reads TGTGCCAGTAGTTTTCGGGACACTAATCAGCCCCAGCATTTT. It is translated as CASSFRDTNQPQHF.

CDR3 sequence reads: CASSSSWDSSQETQYF. The CDR3 nucleotides are TGTGCCAGCAGTTCCTCCTGGGACAGCTCTCAAGAGACCCAGTACTTC. The J gene is TRBJ2-5, the V gene TRBV27; 7 bases line up with TRBD1. The CDR3 has 16 amino acids. The germline V gene encodes CDR1 MNHEY and CDR2 SMNVEV (reference sequence). The ends lost 4 bases at V and 2 bases at J; junction bases unmatched: 10.

The genes are TRBV19 and TRBJ2-5; 7 bases fit TRBD2. This CDR3 has 16 residues. Germline V CDR1 and CDR2: LNHDA, SQIVND (reference sequence). V dropped 5 bases and J dropped 5; count of bases not matched to a gene: 14. As DNA, the CDR3 is TGTGCCAGTAGTTCGGCTAGCGGAGGGCTCTGGGAGACCCAGTACTTC. Translating it yields CASSSASGGLWETQYF.